This T cell receptor (beta chain) was observed in a study of cytomegalovirus exposure and HLA in healthy donors. General observations from the study: Reports indicated that the classifier achieved high specificity and sensitivity in diagnosing cytomegalovirus status. Associated with HLA alleles at 0.05 false discovery rate in a later analysis were 16,951 TCR beta sequences. TRBV6-2, TRBV6-3 and other indistinguishable V segments were excluded.

The PCR used 60 Vbeta and 13 Jbeta primers. Sequencing was performed with immunoSEQ multiplex PCR; in TCRdb, only in-frame clones are kept and a portion is missing. The top ten hold approximately 2% of the sample, which has 120,000 to 150,000 clones, over 70% seen once. This CDR3 contains 16 residues. V dropped 4 bases and J dropped 1; count of bases not matched to a gene: 9. CDR1 and CDR2 (germline): SNHLY, FYNNEI. In the case of this clone: Its specificity is unknown.

Samples came from healthy bone marrow donors. The genes are TRBV2 and TRBJ1-1; 7 positions match TRBD1. This TCR was sampled from a woman aged 35 to 49 in good health and CMV-seronegative. Source material: PBMCs. CDR3 bases: TGTGCCAGCAGTGGAAAGGGGGCGAATGAGAACACTGAAGCTTTCTTT. Translating gives CASSGKGANENTEAFF.